The clone carrying this T cell receptor (beta chain) was seen repeatedly, ten times or more. The antigen is not known. This specimen comes from a study of T-cell memory formation after mild COVID-19. Findings and caveats of the study: CD4+ contracting clones were mainly CM and EM; CD8+ ones, EMRA. Some clones that responded turned up in pre-infection memory, which suggests that cross-reactive memory joined in.

Constant-segment primers and 5'RACE yielded cDNA libraries for TCR alpha and TCR beta, each carrying sample barcodes and UMIs. TCRdb itself ran the 5' RACE reads through MiXCR, one entry per CDR3 protein. The repertoire holds 250,000 or so distinct CDR3 sequences, with 15% to 20% as singletons. The V and J ends lost 0 bases and 6 bases respectively, with 9 bases between them. CDR3 length equals 13 residues. From germline, CDR1 is SEHNR and CDR2 FQNEAQ (reference sequence). The source is a man aged 18 to 35 who had mild COVID-19 (a few samples of this study predate the infection). Cell type and time point are not known. The rearrangement uses TRBV7-9 and TRBJ2-7; D is uncertain. Source material: PBMCs or a T cell subset sorted from them (not recorded which). CDR3 in amino acids: CASSLAVVSEQYF. CDR3 bases: TGTGCCAGCAGCTTAGCTGTGGTGAGCGAGCAGTACTTC.